The text below deals with one T cell receptor beta chain. V was pared by 4 bases and J by 1 base, with 14 bases between. Germline V gives CDR1 SGHRS, CDR2 YFSETQ. The length of the CDR3 is 15 residues. The TCR beta repertoire was assessed by survey-level immunoSEQ sequencing. Some clones are missing from TCRdb's copy, which holds only in-frame ones; the method was immunoSEQ multiplex PCR. Here the sample spans under 55,000 clones, approximately 93% being singletons. This clonotype originated in a man aged 35 to 55 with rheumatoid arthritis. The sample comprised PBMCs. J is TRBJ1-1 and V is TRBV5-1, with TRBD1 as a possible D gene (5 bases). The CDR3 nucleotides read TGCGCCAGCAGCACCCCGGGGACGGAGAACACTGAAGCTTTCTTT. Translation: CASSTPGTENTEAFF.